This T cell receptor (beta chain) came from a study of liver allograft versus peripheral blood T cells. For the study at large: Recipients' peripheral blood served as the comparator for T cell receptor repertoires in transplanted livers. Study-level points and caveats: It was reported that the T cell receptor repertoires found inside liver allografts differed from those that were detected in peripheral blood.

By share, this clonotype counts as medium-sized (0.01 to 0.1%). Its specificity is not known. From germline, CDR1 is KGHSH and CDR2 LQKENI. There are 15 residues in the CDR3. Trimming took 4 bases from V and 3 from J; bases not matched to a gene: 3. TCRdb ran MiXCR on the reads and lists one entry per CDR3 protein. Of approximately 15,000 distinct CDR3 sequences in the sample, roughly a fifth were seen once. The V and J genes are TRBV18 and TRBJ2-2; 9 bases align to TRBD1. The source of this sequence is a human patient who had a liver transplant. Part of the T cells may come from the graft donor. The CDR3 sequence: CASSQRTGDTGELFF. DNA for the CDR3: TGTGCCAGCTCACAAAGGACAGGGGACACCGGGGAGCTGTTTTTT.